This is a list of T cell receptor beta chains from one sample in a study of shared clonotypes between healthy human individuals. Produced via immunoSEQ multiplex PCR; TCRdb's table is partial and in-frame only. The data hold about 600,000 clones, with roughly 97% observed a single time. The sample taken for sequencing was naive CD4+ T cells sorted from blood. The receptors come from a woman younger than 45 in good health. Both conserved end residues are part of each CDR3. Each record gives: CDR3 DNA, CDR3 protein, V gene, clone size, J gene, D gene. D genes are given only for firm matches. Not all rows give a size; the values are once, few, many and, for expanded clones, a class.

cdr3_nt: TGTGCCAGTAGCCTCCCACCGGGGACGCTCCCACGGGTCGGGGAGCTGTTTTTT
cdr3_aa: CASSLPPGTLPRVGELFF
v_call: TRBV19
clone_size: .
j_call: TRBJ2-2
d_call: .

cdr3_nt: TGTGCCAGCAGTGACAGGGAAGGCTACGAGCAGTACTTC
cdr3_aa: CASSDREGYEQYF
v_call: TRBV6-4
clone_size: .
j_call: TRBJ2-7
d_call: .

cdr3_nt: TGCGCCAGCAGCCAAGGGCCGACTAGCGGGAGGTACAATGAGCAGTTCTTC
cdr3_aa: CASSQGPTSGRYNEQFF
v_call: TRBV4-1
clone_size: .
j_call: TRBJ2-1
d_call: TRBD2

cdr3_nt: TGTGCCGCCGACCCCGGGACTGGCTCCTACGAGCAGTACTTC
cdr3_aa: CAADPGTGSYEQYF
v_call: TRBV28
clone_size: once
j_call: TRBJ2-7
d_call: .

cdr3_nt: TGTGCCAGCAGTCCTCACACAACAACTAATGAAAAACTGTTTTTT
cdr3_aa: CASSPHTTTNEKLFF
v_call: TRBV28
clone_size: .
j_call: TRBJ1-4
d_call: .

cdr3_nt: TGCGCCAGCAGCTTGGTGGCGGGAGGGCTCCGTGTCTACGAGCAGTACTTC
cdr3_aa: CASSLVAGGLRVYEQYF
v_call: TRBV5-1
clone_size: .
j_call: TRBJ2-7
d_call: TRBD2

cdr3_nt: TGTGCCACCAGCATAAGGCCCCGGGGGACAGAAGAGACCCAGTACTTC
cdr3_aa: CATSIRPRGTEETQYF
v_call: TRBV15
clone_size: .
j_call: TRBJ2-5
d_call: .

cdr3_nt: TGCGCCAGCAGCTTAGGACTAGCGGGAGATCACGGGGAGCTGTTTTTT
cdr3_aa: CASSLGLAGDHGELFF
v_call: TRBV5-1
clone_size: .
j_call: TRBJ2-2
d_call: TRBD2

cdr3_nt: TGTGCCAGCAGTCCCTCCTACAATGAGCAGTTCTTC
cdr3_aa: CASSPSYNEQFF
v_call: TRBV28
clone_size: .
j_call: TRBJ2-1
d_call: .

cdr3_nt: TGTGCCAGCAGTTTCCCTCCCCCAGGTGCCAACTCCTACGAGCAGTACTTC
cdr3_aa: CASSFPPPGANSYEQYF
v_call: TRBV28
clone_size: .
j_call: TRBJ2-7
d_call: .

cdr3_nt: TGTGCCAGCTCCGGCCAGGGCACCACATACAATGAGCAGTTCTTC
cdr3_aa: CASSGQGTTYNEQFF
v_call: TRBV18
clone_size: .
j_call: TRBJ2-1
d_call: .

cdr3_nt: TGTGCCAGCAGCCTGGTGGGACAGGGAGCCTACGAGCAGTACTTC
cdr3_aa: CASSLVGQGAYEQYF
v_call: TRBV5-6
clone_size: .
j_call: TRBJ2-7
d_call: TRBD1

cdr3_nt: TGCGCCAGCAGCTTGGGGGATCCCTACTCTGGAAACACCATATATTTT
cdr3_aa: CASSLGDPYSGNTIYF
v_call: TRBV5-1
clone_size: .
j_call: TRBJ1-3
d_call: .

cdr3_nt: TGTGCCAGCAGCCCCAGGACTAGCTCCTACAATGAGCAGTTCTTC
cdr3_aa: CASSPRTSSYNEQFF
v_call: TRBV11-2
clone_size: .
j_call: TRBJ2-1
d_call: TRBD2

cdr3_nt: TGTGCCAGTAGTATTATTGGCAGCTATAGCAATCAGCCCCAGCATTTT
cdr3_aa: CASSIIGSYSNQPQHF
v_call: TRBV19
clone_size: .
j_call: TRBJ1-5
d_call: .

cdr3_nt: TGTGCCAGCTCACCAATGGACAGGGATGGTGGCTACACCTTC
cdr3_aa: CASSPMDRDGGYTF
v_call: TRBV18
clone_size: .
j_call: TRBJ1-2
d_call: TRBD1

cdr3_nt: TGCGCCAGCAGCTCGCTAGCGGGAGAGGGTACGCAGTATTTT
cdr3_aa: CASSSLAGEGTQYF
v_call: TRBV5-1
clone_size: .
j_call: TRBJ2-3
d_call: TRBD2